This entry lists 28 T cell receptor beta chains sequenced from one sample in a study of response to subunit inactivated influenza vaccine (dated 2018 in TCRdb). The method behind the library was RT-PCR. The listed sequencing device is Illumina HiSeq 2500. The raw public data were reprocessed by TCRdb itself: fastp quality trimming at Q25, MiXCR clonotype calling, in-frame beta chains only. Every entry covers one CDR3 protein and lists the most common genes and DNA from its rows. This sample comprises roughly 540,000 distinct CDR3 sequences, 20% to 25% of them detected only once. Clones ranked in the top ten supply 2.8% of the sample. These data were likewise used in another study, on T cells expressing NK-cell markers. Looking at the second paper: The TCR beta cDNA libraries were made using 5'RACE template switching, a step that added both a universal primer site and unique molecular identifiers.

This specimen was CD4+ T cells sorted from PBMCs, taken about 13 days after vaccination. Every receptor here comes from a man aged 50 to 60 who received an inactivated influenza vaccine. Donor details come from another sample of the same person, matched by shared clones.

This clonotype was counted between two and nine times. V is TRBV5-1 and J is TRBJ2-5; TRBD2 aligns across 9 bases. V gave up 0 bases and J gave up 0 bases; unmatched junction bases: 0. The CDR3 runs to 15 residues. Germline V gene data show CDR1 as SGHRS and CDR2 as YFSETQ. The DNA for the CDR3 is TGCGCCAGCAGCTTGGTAGCGGGAGACCAAGAGACCCAGTACTTC. It encodes CASSLVAGDQETQYF.

This clonotype has only one observation. This chain joins TRBV9 and TRBJ2-6; D gene uncertain. V dropped 0 bases and J dropped 2 bases, with 9 bases sitting between them. Germline CDR1 and CDR2: SGDLS and YYNGEE. The CDR3 has 16 amino acids. CDR3 loop: CASSVAGIPGANVLTF. The CDR3, as DNA: TGTGCCAGCAGCGTAGCAGGTATTCCTGGGGCCAACGTCCTGACTTTC. The full variable domain, rest sourced from reference TRBV9 and TRBJ2-6, is DSGVTQTPKHLITATGQRVTLRCSPRSGDLSVYWYQQSLDQGLQFLIQYYNGEERAKGNILERFSAQQFPDLHSELNLSSLELGDSALYFCASSVAGIPGANVLTFGAGSRLTVL.

The J gene is TRBJ2-3, the V gene TRBV20-1, with a possible D match to TRBD1 (5 bases). Germline assignment: CDR1 DFQATT and CDR2 SNEGSKA (reference sequence). The CDR3 totals 13 residues. V lost 3 bases, J lost 4 bases, and 11 bases lay in between. CDR3 coding DNA: TGCAGTGCTAGCGACAGAACCTCAGATACGCAGTATTTT. This sequence encodes CSASDRTSDTQYF.

CDR3 protein: CASSVPGQGWADTQYF. CDR3 coding DNA: TGTGCCAGCAGCGTGCCGGGACAGGGTTGGGCAGATACGCAGTATTTT. This chain connects TRBV5-6 to TRBJ2-3; 9 positions agree with TRBD1. CDR1 is SGHDT, CDR2 YYEEEE, per germline. This CDR3 is 16 amino acids long. After removal of 4 bases from V and 4 bases from J, the junction contained 10 bases not matched to a gene.

The chain joins TRBV5-1 to TRBJ1-1; the match to TRBD1 covers 8 bases. Germline V gene lookup returns CDR1 SGHRS and CDR2 YFSETQ. The CDR3 loop spans 16 amino acids. V lost 2 bases, J lost 2 bases, and 8 bases stayed unmatched. The CDR3 loop is CASSFALGQGNTEAFF. The DNA for the CDR3 is TGCGCCAGCAGCTTCGCCCTCGGACAGGGAAACACTGAAGCTTTCTTT.

This clonotype was detected ten times or more. The chain has TRBV29-1 and TRBJ2-7; D is undetermined. This CDR3 is built from 12 residues. Germline CDR1 SQVTM, CDR2 ANQGSEA. V was shortened by 2 bases and J by 2 bases, with 7 bases between the two germline ends. The CDR3 region is CSVENGPYEQYF. The DNA for the CDR3 is TGCAGCGTTGAAAACGGACCCTACGAGCAGTACTTC.

V usage is TRBV29-1 and J usage is TRBJ2-7, with D possibly being TRBD2 (5 bases). The CDR3 totals 14 residues. Germline V CDR1 and CDR2: SQVTM, ANQGSEA. V lost 5 bases and J lost 1, with 15 bases in between. CDR3 nucleotides: TGCAGCGTTTTTCGGGAAGGAGATTCCTACGAGCAGTACTTC. This codes for CSVFREGDSYEQYF.

This clonotype was seen only a few times. The gene calls are TRBV20-1 and TRBJ2-1; 8 bases fit TRBD2. The V gene end was trimmed by 3 bases and the J gene end by 9 bases; junction bases not matched to a gene: 13. The CDR3 is made up of 15 amino acids. CDR1 DFQATT and CDR2 SNEGSKA come from the germline V gene (reference sequence). CDR3 sequence reads: CSASSLAGLHGEQFF. The CDR3 coding sequence is TGCAGTGCTAGTTCCCTAGCGGGTCTTCACGGTGAGCAGTTCTTC.

This clonotype was detected once. V and J are TRBV9 and TRBJ2-7; 7 positions match TRBD1. V trimming: 0 bases; J trimming: 1 base; junction bases outside the gene matches: 4. Germline V gives CDR1 SGDLS, CDR2 YYNGEE. CDR3 length: 15 amino acids. In DNA form, the CDR3 reads TGTGCCAGCAGCGTAGACAGGGGCGCATCCTACGAGCAGTACTTC. Encoded protein: CASSVDRGASYEQYF. The entire variable domain, with the rest obtained from reference TRBV9 and TRBJ2-7, is as follows: DSGVTQTPKHLITATGQRVTLRCSPRSGDLSVYWYQQSLDQGLQFLIQYYNGEERAKGNILERFSAQQFPDLHSELNLSSLELGDSALYFCASSVDRGASYEQYFGPGTRLTVT.

At least ten counts were recorded for this clonotype. The genes are TRBV7-2 and TRBJ1-5; no clear D. Trimming stripped 5 bases from V and 3 bases from J, with 8 bases between. This CDR3 has 13 amino acids. Germline-derived CDR1 and CDR2 are SGHTA and FQGNSA. The CDR3 reads CASSPSTNQPQHF. In nucleotides, the CDR3 is TGTGCCAGCAGCCCCAGTACCAATCAGCCCCAGCATTTT.

This clonotype was counted a few times. The rearrangement links TRBV28 to TRBJ2-7; 9 bases are shared with TRBD1. CDR3 length equals 15 residues. V lost 6 bases, J lost 4 bases, and 10 bases stayed unmatched. Germline-derived CDR1 and CDR2 are MDHEN and SYDVKM. The CDR3 nucleotides are TGTGCCAGCAGCCGTGGCGGGACAGGGAATTACGAGCAGTACTTC. Protein: CASSRGGTGNYEQYF.

The CDR3 reads CASKGQGISYNSPLHF. CDR3 DNA sequence: TGTGCCAGCAAAGGACAGGGTATCTCCTATAATTCACCCCTCCACTTT. V usage is TRBV28 and J usage is TRBJ1-6; 8 nucleotides align to TRBD1. V gave up 7 bases and J gave up 0 bases; unmatched junction bases: 5. The CDR3 spans 16 residues. CDR1 MDHEN and CDR2 SYDVKM come from the germline V gene.

This clonotype was observed at least ten times. The CDR3 protein is CASSSTGTAFLNTEAFF. DNA for the CDR3: TGCGCCAGCAGTAGTACCGGGACAGCCTTTTTGAACACTGAAGCTTTCTTT. V usage is TRBV5-1 and J usage is TRBJ1-1; 7 nucleotides line up with TRBD1. Germline V lookup: CDR1 SGHRS, CDR2 YFSETQ. V was clipped by 5 bases and J by 0 bases; unmatched bases: 13. The length of the CDR3 is 17 residues.

This clonotype came up a few times. This rearrangement joins TRBV28 to TRBJ2-2; D is unresolved. The CDR3 has 13 residues. The V and J ends lost 4 bases and 1 base respectively, with 4 bases between them. The germline V gene has CDR1 MDHEN and CDR2 SYDVKM. CDR3: CASSSLNTGELFF. Here the CDR3 DNA reads TGTGCCAGCAGTTCCCTGAACACCGGGGAGCTGTTTTTT.

The sample holds many counts of this clonotype. The chain joins TRBV14 to TRBJ2-1, with TRBD2 identical over 7 bases. CDR1 is SGHDN, CDR2 FVKESK, per germline. V gave up 2 bases and J gave up 10 bases; unmatched junction bases: 8. CDR3 length equals 14 residues. CDR3 residues: CASSQLVGGLEQFF. Written as DNA, the CDR3 is TGTGCCAGCAGCCAATTAGTGGGAGGGCTAGAGCAGTTCTTC.

V usage is TRBV18 and J usage is TRBJ2-7, with 11 positions matching TRBD2. CDR1 is KGHSH, CDR2 LQKENI, per germline. The V and J ends lost 4 bases and 0 bases, in that order; junction bases with no gene match: 2. The CDR3 length is 15 residues. CDR3 sequence reads: CASSLAGGRSYEQYF. The DNA of the CDR3 is TGTGCCAGCTCACTAGCGGGAGGGCGCTCCTACGAGCAGTACTTC.

This sequence joins TRBV6-2 or TRBV6-3 and TRBJ1-4, with D unclear. CDR3 length equals 14 residues. From germline, CDR1 is MNHEY and CDR2 SVGEGT. Deletions cut 6 bases from V and 5 bases from J, with 13 bases between. This chain's CDR3 is CASSQDRYNEKLFF. The CDR3 nucleotides read TGTGCCAGCAGCCAGGACCGGTACAATGAAAAACTGTTTTTT.

This clonotype was seen just once. This chain joins TRBV5-1 and TRBJ2-5; tentatively, D is TRBD2 (7 bases). This CDR3 spans 16 amino acids. The V and J ends lost 4 bases and 4 bases respectively, with 20 bases between them. CDR1 and CDR2 (germline): SGHRS, YFSETQ. CDR3 sequence reads: CASSMRGGAGGETQYF. The CDR3, as DNA: TGCGCCAGCAGCATGAGGGGGGGGGCTGGAGGAGAGACCCAGTACTTC.

This clonotype was counted only a few times. This rearrangement joins TRBV6-2 or TRBV6-3 to TRBJ1-2; 11 positions match TRBD1. After removal of 4 bases from V and 4 bases from J, the junction contained 11 bases not matched to a gene. In germline, CDR1 is MNHEY, CDR2 SVGEGT. The CDR3 is 17 amino acids. CDR3 sequence (DNA): TGTGCCAGCAGTTCACGGACAGGGGGCTCCTTTGTCTATGGCTACACCTTC. Amino acid sequence: CASSSRTGGSFVYGYTF.

J is TRBJ2-7 and V is TRBV10-3, with 10 bases matching TRBD1. This CDR3 is built from 14 residues. Germline loops: CDR1 ENHRY, CDR2 SYGVKD. The J segment lost 5 bases and the V segment lost 7 bases, leaving 8 bases of the junction unmatched. The CDR3 protein is CAITQDRGFNEQYF. The CDR3 bases are TGTGCCATCACGCAGGACAGGGGGTTCAACGAGCAGTACTTC.

This clonotype was seen only a few times. V gene TRBV14 combines with J gene TRBJ1-1; no reliable D call. The germline CDR1 and CDR2 sequences are SGHDN and FVKESK. With 4 bases removed from V and 6 bases from J, the gap between germline ends came to 18 bases. There are 15 residues in the CDR3. The CDR3 sequence: CASSRYVGSAAEAFF. CDR3 sequence (DNA): TGTGCCAGCAGCCGCTACGTGGGGTCGGCGGCTGAAGCTTTCTTT.

CDR3 in amino acids: CAISEDTTEAFF. The CDR3 nucleotides are TGTGCCATCAGTGAGGATACCACTGAAGCTTTCTTT. J is TRBJ1-1 and V is TRBV10-3; no definite D call. V lost 2 bases and J 4 bases, leaving 5 bases between the germline ends. CDR1 is ENHRY and CDR2 is SYGVKD in the germline V gene. This CDR3 contains 12 residues.

This clonotype was seen more than once but under ten times. CDR3 protein: CASRRGPQETQYF. The CDR3 DNA follows: TGTGCCAGCAGGAGGGGGCCGCAAGAGACCCAGTACTTC. The V gene is TRBV6-1, the J gene TRBJ2-5, with 7 positions matching TRBD1. This CDR3 has 13 amino acids. Trimming at V came to 6 bases and at J to 2 bases, leaving 3 bases not matched to a gene. Germline-derived CDR1 and CDR2 are MNHNS and SASEGT.

The table lists this clonotype with a few counts. The chain uses TRBV28 and TRBJ2-7; D is uncertain. The CDR3 sequence is 11 residues long. V was cut by 5 bases and J by 7 bases, with 9 bases left in between. Germline V gene data show CDR1 as MDHEN and CDR2 as SYDVKM. CDR3 in amino acids: CASSTRWEQYF. The CDR3 coding sequence is TGTGCCAGCAGTACACGCTGGGAGCAGTACTTC.

This clonotype came up a few times. The chain employs TRBV6-2 or TRBV6-3 and TRBJ2-1; 11 nucleotides line up with TRBD1. The CDR3 spans 17 residues. Germline CDR1 is MNHEY and CDR2 is SVGEGT. J gave up 0 bases and V 5 bases, and 6 bases lay outside the gene matches. The CDR3 sequence: CASSRTGGMSSYNEQFF. In nucleotides, the CDR3 is TGTGCCAGCAGTAGGACAGGGGGCATGAGCTCCTACAATGAGCAGTTCTTC.

The CDR3, as DNA: TGCAGTGCTAGACCGCGAGGGGGAGTTAACTATGGCTACACCTTC. It yields the protein CSARPRGGVNYGYTF. The rearrangement joins TRBV20-1 to TRBJ1-2; D might be TRBD1 (6 bases). Per the germline V gene, CDR1 is DFQATT and CDR2 is SNEGSKA (reference sequence). V was pared by 2 bases and J by 1 base, with 14 bases between. This CDR3 spans 15 amino acids.

The V call is TRBV11-2, the J call TRBJ2-3; perhaps TRBD2 as D (5 bases). Trimming pared 1 base from V and 7 bases from J, leaving 9 bases between. The CDR3 length is 13 residues. Germline CDR1 and CDR2: SGHAT and FQNNGV. CDR3 protein: CASSLVSSHTQYF. In nucleotides, the CDR3 is TGTGCCAGCAGCTTAGTGTCTAGCCATACGCAGTATTTT.

This clonotype appeared a few times. This chain uses TRBV2 with TRBJ2-7; D perhaps matches TRBD1 (5 bases). The germline V gene encodes CDR1 SNHLY and CDR2 FYNNEI. The CDR3 has 14 amino acids. The germline V and J ends were trimmed by 10 bases and 4 bases, with 20 bases remaining between them. CDR3 loop: CATKGGHGPYEQYF. The CDR3 coding sequence is TGTGCCACCAAAGGCGGACACGGACCTTACGAGCAGTACTTC.